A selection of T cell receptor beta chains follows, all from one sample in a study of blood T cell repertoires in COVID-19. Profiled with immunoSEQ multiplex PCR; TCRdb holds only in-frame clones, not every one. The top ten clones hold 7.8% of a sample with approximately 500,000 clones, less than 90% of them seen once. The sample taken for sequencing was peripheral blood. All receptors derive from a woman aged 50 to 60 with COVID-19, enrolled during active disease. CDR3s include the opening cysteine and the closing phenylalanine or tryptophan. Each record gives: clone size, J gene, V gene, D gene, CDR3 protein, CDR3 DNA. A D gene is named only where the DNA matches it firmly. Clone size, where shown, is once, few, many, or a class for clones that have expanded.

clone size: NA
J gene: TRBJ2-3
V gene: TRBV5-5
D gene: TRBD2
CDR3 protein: CASSLASGVTDTQYF
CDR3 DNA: TGTGCCAGCAGCTTGGCTAGCGGGGTAACCGATACGCAGTATTTT

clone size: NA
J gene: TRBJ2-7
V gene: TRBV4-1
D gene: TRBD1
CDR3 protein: CASSQGPGQSYEQYF
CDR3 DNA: TGCGCCAGCAGCCAAGGCCCGGGACAGAGCTACGAGCAGTACTTC

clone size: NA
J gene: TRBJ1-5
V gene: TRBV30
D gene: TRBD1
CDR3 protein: CAWTPDRGLKPQHF
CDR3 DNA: TGTGCCTGGACCCCGGACAGGGGGCTGAAGCCCCAGCATTTT

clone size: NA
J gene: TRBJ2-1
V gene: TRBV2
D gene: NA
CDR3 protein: CASSSPSSYNEQFF
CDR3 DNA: TGTGCCAGCAGTTCTCCTAGCTCCTACAATGAGCAGTTCTTC

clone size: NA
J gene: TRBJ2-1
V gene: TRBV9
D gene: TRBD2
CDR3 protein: CASHEGETSGGAEQFF
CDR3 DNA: TGTGCCAGCCATGAAGGCGAGACTAGCGGGGGGGCCGAGCAGTTCTTC

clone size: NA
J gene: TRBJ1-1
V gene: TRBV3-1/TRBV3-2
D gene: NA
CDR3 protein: CASSQFMNTEAFF
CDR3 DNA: TGTGCCAGCAGCCAGTTCATGAACACTGAAGCTTTCTTT

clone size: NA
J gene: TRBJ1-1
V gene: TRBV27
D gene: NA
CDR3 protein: CASSPLRAVEAFF
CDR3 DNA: TGTGCCAGCAGTCCCCTGCGGGCAGTTGAAGCTTTCTTT

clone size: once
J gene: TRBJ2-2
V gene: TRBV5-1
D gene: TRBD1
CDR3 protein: CASSLGQGNTGELFF
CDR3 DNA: TGCGCCAGCAGCCTAGGACAGGGGAACACCGGGGAGCTGTTTTTT

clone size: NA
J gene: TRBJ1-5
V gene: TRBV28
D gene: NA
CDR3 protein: CASSTSMGSQPQHF
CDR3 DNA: TGTGCCAGCAGTACCTCCATGGGCTCTCAGCCCCAGCATTTT

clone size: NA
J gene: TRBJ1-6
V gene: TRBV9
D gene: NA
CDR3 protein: CASSVALGQSPLHF
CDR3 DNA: TGTGCCAGCAGCGTAGCCCTCGGACAGTCACCCCTCCACTTT

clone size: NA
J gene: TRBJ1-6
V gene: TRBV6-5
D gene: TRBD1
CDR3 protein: CASSYAPGQGASPLHF
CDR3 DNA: TGTGCCAGCAGTTACGCACCGGGACAGGGAGCATCACCCCTCCACTTT

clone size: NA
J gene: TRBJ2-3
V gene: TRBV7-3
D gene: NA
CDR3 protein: CASSLRAAASTDTQYF
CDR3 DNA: TGTGCCAGCAGCTTAAGAGCGGCGGCTAGCACAGATACGCAGTATTTT

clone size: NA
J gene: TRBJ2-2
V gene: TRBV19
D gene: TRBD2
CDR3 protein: CASSLSGGLSTGELFF
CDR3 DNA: TGTGCCAGTAGTCTCTCGGGGGGGCTAAGCACCGGGGAGCTGTTTTTT

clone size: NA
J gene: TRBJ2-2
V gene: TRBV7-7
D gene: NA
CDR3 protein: CASSLGLGPGELFF
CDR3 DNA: TGTGCCAGCAGCTTGGGGTTGGGGCCCGGGGAGCTGTTTTTT

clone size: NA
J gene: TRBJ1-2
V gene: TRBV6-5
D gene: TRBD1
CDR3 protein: CASTLSGTGYGYTF
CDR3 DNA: TGTGCCAGCACCTTGTCCGGGACAGGCTATGGCTACACCTTC

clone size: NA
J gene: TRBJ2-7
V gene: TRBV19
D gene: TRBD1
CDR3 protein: CASSTTGSTYEQYF
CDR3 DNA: TGTGCCAGTAGTACGACAGGGTCGACCTACGAGCAGTACTTC

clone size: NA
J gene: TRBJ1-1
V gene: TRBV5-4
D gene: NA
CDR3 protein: CASSFSFSATLGNTEAFF
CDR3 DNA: TGTGCCAGCAGCTTCTCTTTTTCGGCGACCCTAGGGAACACTGAAGCTTTCTTT

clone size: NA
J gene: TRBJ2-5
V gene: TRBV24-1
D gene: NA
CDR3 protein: CATEGSQTQYF
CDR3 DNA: TGTGCCACCGAGGGATCCCAGACCCAGTACTTC